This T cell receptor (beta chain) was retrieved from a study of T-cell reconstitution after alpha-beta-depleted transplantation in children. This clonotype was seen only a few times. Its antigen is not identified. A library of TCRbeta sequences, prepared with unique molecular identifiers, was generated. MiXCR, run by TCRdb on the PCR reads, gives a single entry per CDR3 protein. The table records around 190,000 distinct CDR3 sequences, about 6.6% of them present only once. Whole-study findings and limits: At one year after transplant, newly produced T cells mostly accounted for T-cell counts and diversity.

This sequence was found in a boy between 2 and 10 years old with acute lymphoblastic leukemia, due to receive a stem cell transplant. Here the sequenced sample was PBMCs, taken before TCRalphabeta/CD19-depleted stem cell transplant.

The CDR3 coding sequence is TGCGCCAGCAGCTTGAGGGGGACATATCAAGAGACCCAGTACTTC. It is translated as CASSLRGTYQETQYF. The chain is built from TRBV5-1 and TRBJ2-5; D possibly corresponds to TRBD1 (6 bases). CDR3 length: 15 residues. Germline CDR1 reads SGHRS; CDR2 reads YFSETQ. Trimming removed 1 base at V and 2 bases at J, with 12 bases between.